This entry describes one T cell receptor beta chain. This entry is derived from a study of blood T cell repertoires in COVID-19. Across the whole study: Both acute and convalescent COVID-19 samples were obtained from the United States, Italy and Spain. PBMCs, B-cell-depleted T cells, or T cells provided the cDNA or gDNA that made up the material.

Authors' analysis steps: Nucleated cell counts were estimated from reference gene primer amplification. Sequencing used immunoSEQ multiplex PCR; TCRdb keeps in-frame clones, though not all of them. From that table come the V and J calls and clone size; the DNA was used to work out D and trimming. Among around 91,000 clones listed, around 85% were seen once. Germline CDR1 reads SNHLY; CDR2 reads FYNNEI. V shed 3 bases and J shed 8 bases, with 19 bases lying between them. There are 15 residues in the CDR3. The chain couples TRBV2 to TRBJ1-2, with D possibly TRBD1 on 5 matching bases. The source material was peripheral blood. The sequence was collected from a human donor in a cohort sampled during active COVID-19. CDR3 loop: CASSDFRRGRPGYTF. The CDR3 bases are TGTGCCAGCAGTGACTTTCGAAGGGGCAGACCAGGCTACACCTTC.